This T cell receptor (beta chain) was recovered during a study of blood T cell repertoires in COVID-19. Study background: The United States, Italy and Spain provided the acute and convalescent COVID-19 samples.

The CDR3 has 16 amino acids. The V and J ends lost 0 bases and 6 bases respectively, with 18 bases between them. Germline loops: CDR1 SGDLS, CDR2 YYNGEE. Assay used: immunoSEQ multiplex PCR; TCRdb lists only in-frame clones, some missing. The sample has some 190,000 clones, over 80% seen once. The receptor's source is a woman between 25 and 40 years old who had been exposed to COVID-19. Sequencing was performed on PBMCs or T cells enriched from blood (not recorded which). This chain uses TRBV9 with TRBJ1-2; possible D gene TRBD1, 6 bases. CDR3: CASSVEGGGNSHGYTF. CDR3 coding DNA: TGTGCCAGCAGCGTAGAGGGAGGGGGGAATAGTCATGGCTACACCTTC.